The T cell receptor beta chain described here comes from a study of siplizumab effects on memory and regulatory T cells. Assay: immunoSEQ multiplex PCR; the TCRdb copy retains only in-frame clones and omits some. The data hold over 100,000 clones, with roughly nine tenths observed a single time. Germline lookup yields CDR1 MDHEN and CDR2 SYDVKM. The CDR3 contains 16 residues. V was shortened by 5 bases and J by 4 bases, with 15 bases between the two germline ends. Sequencing input: Tregs sorted from blood. The chain recombines TRBV28 with TRBJ2-6, with D tentatively TRBD1 (5 bases). The clonotype originates from a human donor in good health. CDR3 in amino acids: CASSLSRVSGANVLTF. The CDR3 bases are TGTGCCAGCAGTCTGAGCAGGGTGAGCGGGGCCAACGTCCTGACTTTC.